This T cell receptor (beta chain) was documented in a study of tumor-infiltrating lymphocytes in primary liver carcinoma. Across the study: Each sample had roughly 3.65 to 7.13 million productive TCRbeta reads regardless of tissue type.

Out of unsorted whole blood came the blood RNA, and germline DNA was extracted as well. Note on this clonotype: Its antigen is unidentified. At one end, the junction sequence differs from germline, possibly due to a read error.

The CDR3 totals 17 residues. Germline V gives CDR1 MNHEY, CDR2 SVGEGT. The template, roughly 0.45 ug total RNA, yielded TCR beta cDNA made with a constant-region primer. Three nested multiplex PCR rounds, a slightly modified ARM-PCR method, built the TCR beta libraries. TRBV1-TRBV30 forward primers paired with a C-beta reverse primer were used in the first two PCR rounds, which ran approximately 10 cycles each. One entry per CDR3 protein results from TCRdb running MiXCR on the multiplex PCR reads. The sample holds hundreds of thousands of distinct CDR3 sequences, almost 60% seen once. Study outcomes and limitations: Tumors reached a significantly greater top-250-clone fraction than blood did (p = 0.039). Overlap in tumor-adjacent and tumor-blood pairs fell below that of tumor region pairs. Samples were bulk unsorted, so CD4+ and CD8+ repertoires were not compared.

This clonotype originated in a woman in her thirties with primary liver carcinoma and hepatitis B virus infection. The J gene is TRBJ1-5, the V gene TRBV6-2 or TRBV6-3; 9 nucleotides line up with TRBD1. Source material: peripheral blood. The CDR3 DNA reads TGTGCCAGCAGTTCCACTACCGAGACAGGGGGTTATCAGTCCCAGCATTTT. Protein: CASSSTTETGGYQSQHF.